This TCR beta chain was sequenced for a study of OX40 agonist ivuxolimab in advanced cancers. This table comes from immunoSEQ multiplex PCR, and its TCRdb copy is limited to in-frame clones, with some not included. The sample contains over 60,000 clones, roughly 85% of which appear only once. Trimming took off 8 bases at V and 5 bases at J, with 10 bases between the two ends. Germline assignment: CDR1 DFQATT and CDR2 SNEGSKA (reference sequence). CDR3 length: 11 residues. This clone is a singleton in its sample. The sequence came from an adult with an advanced solid tumor such as melanoma, head and neck, liver or kidney cancer. The chain is built from TRBV20-1 and TRBJ2-1; D gene uncertain. The specimen was CD4+ or CD8+ T cells sorted from blood, collected in a trial of the OX40 agonist ivuxolimab. The CDR3 loop reads CSWAVNNEQFF. CDR3 in DNA: TGCAGTTGGGCTGTGAACAATGAGCAGTTCTTC.